These T cell receptor beta chains were read from a single sample in a study of cytomegalovirus exposure and HLA in healthy donors. Sequenced by immunoSEQ multiplex PCR; TCRdb stores in-frame clones only, minus some. The sample has more than 150,000 clones; almost 80% are singletons. Sequenced material: PBMCs. The receptors here all came from a man aged 50 or older in good health and CMV-seropositive. Each CDR3 is given with its conserved first and last residue. D genes are given only for firm matches. Some rows have no size entry. The others give once, few or many, or a class for an expanded clone.

>TRBD1|NA|TRBJ2-3|TRBV11-2
CASSLGTGLNTQYF
TGTGCCAGCAGCTTAGGGACAGGGTTGAATACGCAGTATTTT
>TRBD1|NA|TRBJ2-7|TRBV25-1
CASTRDRSYEQYF
TGTGCCAGCACCCGGGACAGATCCTACGAGCAGTACTTC
>TRBD1|NA|TRBJ2-1|TRBV25-1
CASSGPQGAGNEQFF
TGTGCCAGCAGTGGACCGCAGGGGGCAGGAAATGAGCAGTTCTTC
>TRBD1|NA|TRBJ1-1|TRBV4-1
CASSQDGGGDEAFF
TGCGCCAGCAGCCAAGATGGAGGGGGCGATGAAGCTTTCTTT
>TRBD1|once|TRBJ1-5|TRBV6-1
CASSETPTGVQPQHF
TGTGCCAGCAGTGAAACGCCGACAGGGGTGCAGCCCCAGCATTTT
>NA|NA|TRBJ1-1|TRBV6-4
CASSDLGKAFF
TGTGCCAGCAGTGACCTCGGGAAAGCTTTCTTT
>TRBD2|NA|TRBJ2-3|TRBV7-9
CASSRSGGTDTQYF
TGTGCCAGCAGCCGTAGCGGGGGCACAGATACGCAGTATTTT
>TRBD1|NA|TRBJ2-1|TRBV30
CAWSLDRGTSNEQFF
TGTGCCTGGAGTTTGGACAGGGGCACCTCCAATGAGCAGTTCTTC
>NA|NA|TRBJ1-1|TRBV19
CASSRPGQRSEAFF
TGTGCCAGTAGCCGACCCGGACAGCGCAGTGAAGCTTTCTTT
>TRBD2|NA|TRBJ2-5|TRBV5-6
CASSPTRGGTETQYF
TGTGCCAGCAGCCCCACGCGGGGGGGCACGGAGACCCAGTACTTC
>NA|NA|TRBJ1-5|TRBV23-1
CASSYRRLYQPQHF
TGCGCCAGCAGTTATAGGAGATTGTATCAGCCCCAGCATTTT
>TRBD1|NA|TRBJ1-1|TRBV29-1
CSVERTGGENTEAFF
TGCAGCGTTGAGAGGACAGGGGGCGAAAACACTGAAGCTTTCTTT
>NA|NA|TRBJ1-5|TRBV27
CASSTGHNQPQHF
TGTGCCAGCAGCACAGGCCACAATCAGCCCCAGCATTTT
>NA|few|TRBJ1-3|TRBV6-5
CASSYSRGSGNTIYF
TGTGCCAGCAGTTACTCCAGGGGCTCTGGAAACACCATATATTTT
>NA|NA|TRBJ2-3|TRBV28
CASPPRGGSTDTQYF
TGTGCCAGCCCCCCGAGGGGGGGGAGCACAGATACGCAGTATTTT
>TRBD1|NA|TRBJ1-2|TRBV10-2
CASATGGYGYTF
TGCGCCAGCGCCACAGGGGGCTATGGCTACACCTTC
>TRBD1|NA|TRBJ1-2|TRBV5-4
CASSWGQINYGYTF
TGTGCCAGCAGCTGGGGACAGATTAACTATGGCTACACCTTC
>NA|NA|TRBJ1-2|TRBV11-2
CASSLGGSRMGYGYTF
TGTGCCAGCAGCTTAGGAGGCAGTCGGATGGGCTATGGCTACACCTTC
>TRBD2|NA|TRBJ2-5|TRBV7-6
CASSLGRIGTIQETQYF
TGTGCCAGCAGCTTAGGAAGGATAGGGACTATTCAAGAGACCCAGTACTTC
>NA|NA|TRBJ2-2|TRBV29-1
CSVLTANTGELFF
TGCAGCGTCTTGACAGCTAACACCGGGGAGCTGTTTTTT
>TRBD1|NA|TRBJ1-2|TRBV19
CASSIFLLDRVQGYTF
TGTGCCAGTAGTATTTTTCTCTTGGACAGGGTACAGGGCTACACCTTC
>TRBD2|NA|TRBJ2-5|TRBV10-3
CATRAGGSQETQYF
TGTGCCACCCGGGCCGGGGGGAGTCAAGAGACCCAGTACTTC
>TRBD2|once|TRBJ2-5|TRBV7-9
CASTQGLAGGPGETQYF
TGTGCCAGCACCCAGGGGCTAGCGGGGGGGCCGGGCGAGACCCAGTACTTC
>NA|NA|TRBJ2-5|TRBV29-1
CSVDGGADQETQYF
TGCAGCGTTGATGGGGGGGCCGACCAAGAGACCCAGTACTTC
>NA|NA|TRBJ2-3|TRBV2
CASRERGDTQYF
TGTGCCAGCAGGGAAAGGGGAGATACGCAGTATTTT
>TRBD1|NA|TRBJ1-2|TRBV27
CASSLFKQGGYTF
TGTGCCAGCAGTTTGTTCAAACAGGGGGGCTACACCTTC
>TRBD1|NA|TRBJ2-7|TRBV18
CASSPQGANYEQYF
TGTGCCAGCTCACCACAGGGGGCTAACTACGAGCAGTACTTC
>TRBD1|NA|TRBJ1-1|TRBV6-1
CASSVDRAYAEAFF
TGTGCCAGCAGTGTTGACAGGGCTTATGCTGAAGCTTTCTTT
>TRBD1|few|TRBJ2-2|TRBV11-2
CASTKTDRVGAGELFF
TGTGCCAGCACCAAGACGGACAGGGTAGGAGCAGGGGAGCTGTTTTTT
>TRBD2|NA|TRBJ2-7|TRBV4-1
CASSQVLKSGGKLYEQYF
TGCGCCAGCAGCCAAGTTTTAAAGTCGGGGGGTAAATTGTACGAGCAGTACTTC
>NA|NA|TRBJ1-3|TRBV6-1
CASSAIHSGNTIYF
TGTGCCAGCAGTGCAATACACTCTGGAAACACCATATATTTT
>TRBD1|NA|TRBJ2-5|TRBV5-6
CASSFGTGAETQYF
TGTGCCAGCAGCTTTGGGACAGGGGCAGAGACCCAGTACTTC
>NA|NA|TRBJ2-6|TRBV12-1
CASSFSYSPSGANVLTF
TGTGCCAGCAGCTTTAGCTACAGCCCCTCTGGGGCCAACGTCCTGACTTTC
>NA|NA|TRBJ1-1|TRBV5-4
CASGRGLTDTEAFF
TGTGCCAGCGGCCGGGGTTTAACAGACACTGAAGCTTTCTTT
>NA|few|TRBJ1-6|TRBV30
CAWSVADTFPHF
TGTGCCTGGAGTGTAGCAGACACCTTTCCCCACTTT
>NA|once|TRBJ2-1|TRBV6-1
CASSVGARDEQFF
TGTGCCAGCAGTGTAGGGGCAAGGGATGAGCAGTTCTTC
>TRBD1|NA|TRBJ2-7|TRBV5-6
CASSRTGVTGEQYF
TGTGCCAGCAGCCGGACAGGGGTCACGGGCGAGCAGTACTTC
>TRBD1|NA|TRBJ1-2|TRBV7-2
CASSLAPGQLNYGYTF
TGTGCCAGCAGCTTAGCTCCGGGACAGCTGAACTATGGCTACACCTTC
>NA|NA|TRBJ2-3|TRBV6-1
CASSDPSTDTQYF
TGTGCCAGCAGTGACCCATCCACAGATACGCAGTATTTT
>TRBD1|NA|TRBJ2-7|TRBV15
CATSRNDRAPHSSSF
TGTGCCACCAGCAGAAACGACAGGGCCCCTCATAGCAGTAGCTTC
>NA|NA|TRBJ2-5|TRBV7-9
CASSLIPRETQYF
TGTGCCAGCAGCTTAATCCCGAGAGAGACCCAGTACTTC